This entry lists 19 T cell receptor beta chains sequenced from one sample in a study of cytomegalovirus exposure and HLA in healthy donors. The PCR made use of 60 Vbeta and 13 Jbeta primers. Libraries were prepared by immunoSEQ multiplex PCR; TCRdb keeps only in-frame clonotypes and omits some of them. The sample consists of tens of thousands of clones, approximately 63% of them appearing once. Sequences were obtained from PBMCs. These receptors all come from a woman between 50 and 59 years old in good health and CMV-seropositive.

This clone was detected a few times. The chain couples TRBV6-5 to TRBJ1-2; 8 nucleotides align to TRBD1. The CDR3 runs 12 residues. Germline CDR1 and CDR2: MNHEY and SVGAGI. Trimming removed 7 bases from V and 4 bases from J; junction bases left unmatched: 2. CDR3 in DNA: TGTGCCAGCACCGACAGGGGCTATGGCTACACCTTC. Its protein is CASTDRGYGYTF.

The V gene is TRBV6-1, the J gene TRBJ1-4; 10 nucleotides line up with TRBD1. Germline V gives CDR1 MNHNS, CDR2 SASEGT. This CDR3 has 15 amino acids. Trimming took 7 bases from V and 5 from J; bases not matched to a gene: 7. CDR3 coding DNA: TGTGCCAGCATGAGGGCGGGACAGGGGAATGAAAAACTGTTTTTT. Translated: CASMRAGQGNEKLFF.

This chain links TRBV19 with TRBJ2-7; 7 bases line up with TRBD2. With V trimmed by 8 bases and J by 0 bases, 7 bases remained unmatched. Germline CDR1 LNHDA, CDR2 SQIVND (reference sequence). CDR3 length equals 14 residues. The CDR3 reads CASRRRESSYEQYF. For the CDR3, the DNA is TGTGCCAGTCGTCGGCGGGAGAGCTCCTACGAGCAGTACTTC.

This CDR3 is CASSSRTGGLGEQYF. The CDR3 DNA reads TGTGCCAGCAGTTCGAGGACAGGGGGCCTGGGGGAGCAGTACTTC. The chain combines TRBV28 with TRBJ2-7, with 11 bases fitting TRBD1. After removal of 4 bases from V and 7 bases from J, the junction contained 9 bases not matched to a gene. Per germline, CDR1 MDHEN and CDR2 SYDVKM. The CDR3 loop spans 15 amino acids.

The chain is built from TRBV7-9 and TRBJ2-3, with D possibly TRBD2 on 5 matching bases. V dropped 1 base and J dropped 8 bases, with 13 bases sitting between them. Germline-derived CDR1 and CDR2 are SEHNR and FQNEAQ (reference sequence). The CDR3 sequence is 14 residues long. CDR3 region: CASSLDGSVSTQYF. CDR3 coding DNA: TGTGCCAGCAGCTTAGACGGTAGCGTGTCTACGCAGTATTTT.

The chain uses TRBV5-1 and TRBJ1-1; perhaps TRBD1 as D (6 bases). Trimming cost V 5 bases and J 0 bases, with 11 bases left between them. This CDR3 has 14 amino acids. Per germline, CDR1 SGHRS and CDR2 YFSETQ. This chain's CDR3 is CASRSDRMNTEAFF. As DNA, the CDR3 is TGCGCCAGCAGATCCGACAGGATGAACACTGAAGCTTTCTTT.

The chain carries TRBV28 and TRBJ1-4; 7 bases are a match to TRBD1. The germline CDR1 and CDR2 sequences are MDHEN and SYDVKM. Trimming removed 6 bases from V and 12 bases from J; junction bases left unmatched: 10. CDR3 length: 13 residues. CDR3 sequence: CASRRQGMGELFF. In DNA form, the CDR3 reads TGTGCCAGCAGGAGACAGGGTATGGGGGAACTGTTTTTT.

This clone showed up just a few times. V gene TRBV27 combines with J gene TRBJ2-7, with D possibly being TRBD2 (5 bases). The CDR3 loop spans 14 amino acids. Germline V gene data show CDR1 as MNHEY and CDR2 as SMNVEV (reference sequence). The V end lost 0 bases, the J end lost 3 bases, and 9 bases lay between the germline ends. This CDR3 reads CASSLSNGIYEQYF. The CDR3 coding sequence is TGTGCCAGCAGTTTATCGAACGGGATCTACGAGCAGTACTTC.

This clone has a handful of counts. CDR3 nucleotides: TGTGCCACCAGCAGAGCCAGCGGGAGGAGGGATACGCAGTATTTT. Translating it yields CATSRASGRRDTQYF. The chain carries TRBV15 and TRBJ2-3, with 9 bases lining up with TRBD2. Germline V gene sequence: CDR1 LNHNV, CDR2 YYDKDF (reference sequence). The J segment lost 6 bases and the V segment lost 1 base, leaving 5 bases of the junction unmatched. CDR3 length: 15 amino acids.

This chain connects TRBV19 to TRBJ1-2; the D gene is possibly TRBD1 (6 bases). The CDR3 contains 15 residues. V was trimmed by 4 bases and J by 8 bases, leaving 20 bases between them. Germline V CDR1 and CDR2: LNHDA, SQIVND (reference sequence). The CDR3 DNA is TGTGCCAGTAGTAGGCTCGGGAACAGGGCCCGGGGCTACACCTTC. Protein product: CASSRLGNRARGYTF.

The rearrangement uses TRBV29-1 and TRBJ1-2, with TRBD1 identical over 11 bases. Germline CDR1 SQVTM, CDR2 ANQGSEA. This CDR3 is 15 amino acids long. Losses at the gene ends were 3 bases for V and 1 base for J; bases not matched to a gene: 4. The CDR3 nucleotides read TGCAGCGTTGAGGACAGGGGGCAAGGTAACTATGGCTACACCTTC. Protein: CSVEDRGQGNYGYTF.

This clone appeared a few times. One junction end does not reproduce the germline sequence, and a read error may be involved. V gene TRBV20-1 combines with J gene TRBJ1-1; D might be TRBD1 (6 bases). Germline CDR1 DFQATT, CDR2 SNEGSKA (reference sequence). The CDR3 spans 11 residues. The CDR3 protein is CSATTGLVGIF. The CDR3, as DNA: TGCAGTGCCACAACAGGGCTGGTCGGCATTTTT.

CDR3 bases: TGTGCCAGCAGCATGACCGGGGGCCAAGAGACCCAGTACTTC. Amino acids: CASSMTGGQETQYF. The genes are TRBV11-3 and TRBJ2-5, with D possibly matching TRBD2 (6 bases). Germline V lookup: CDR1 SGHNT, CDR2 YENEEA. The CDR3 sequence is 14 residues long. V lost 5 bases and J 1 base, leaving 11 bases between the germline ends.

The chain employs TRBV27 and TRBJ1-5; D not resolved. Per germline, CDR1 MNHEY and CDR2 SMNVEV (reference sequence). The V end was cut by 8 bases, the J end by 0 bases, with 11 bases between. The CDR3 totals 14 residues. The CDR3 spells CASSYGYSNQPQHF. DNA of the CDR3: TGTGCCAGCTCCTACGGGTATAGCAATCAGCCCCAGCATTTT.

This chain joins TRBV19 and TRBJ1-5; tentatively, D is TRBD1 (6 bases). This CDR3 comprises 16 residues. Per the germline V gene, CDR1 is LNHDA and CDR2 is SQIVND (reference sequence). V dropped 4 bases and J dropped 0 bases, with 13 bases sitting between them. The CDR3: CASSKQGPYSNQPQHF. CDR3 coding DNA: TGTGCCAGTAGTAAACAGGGACCTTATAGCAATCAGCCCCAGCATTTT.

CDR3 sequence: CASSRDRVVAGSINYGYTF. The CDR3 nucleotides read TGTGCCAGCAGTCGGGACAGGGTTGTTGCCGGCTCAATCAACTATGGCTACACCTTC. The chain couples TRBV28 to TRBJ1-2, with 9 bases fitting TRBD1. Germline assignment: CDR1 MDHEN and CDR2 SYDVKM. V lost 5 bases and J lost 2; bases outside the gene matches: 18. The CDR3 totals 19 residues.

The CDR3 DNA reads TGTGCCAGCACCATAGTGGATGAGCAGTTCTTC. Protein product: CASTIVDEQFF. The V gene is TRBV28, the J gene TRBJ2-1; D is unresolved. The germline V gene has CDR1 MDHEN and CDR2 SYDVKM. V lost 7 bases and J lost 8, with 9 bases in between. The CDR3 is 11 residues long.

The gene calls are TRBV4-3 and TRBJ2-5, with 7 bases matching TRBD2. V was pared by 0 bases and J by 2 bases, with 9 bases of the junction left unmatched. The CDR3 is 17 amino acids. CDR1 LGHNA and CDR2 YSLEER come from the germline V gene. CDR3 loop: CASSQDLASGEQETQYF. For the CDR3, the DNA is TGCGCCAGCAGCCAAGATCTGGCGAGCGGGGAACAAGAGACCCAGTACTTC.

The V gene is TRBV5-4, the J gene TRBJ1-1; D is unclear. The V end was cut by 0 bases, the J end by 1 base, with 7 bases between. From germline, CDR1 is SGHNT and CDR2 YYREEE (reference sequence). The CDR3 runs 14 residues. The CDR3 is CASSLGHTNTEAFF. The CDR3 DNA sequence: TGTGCCAGCAGCTTGGGACATACGAACACTGAAGCTTTCTTT.